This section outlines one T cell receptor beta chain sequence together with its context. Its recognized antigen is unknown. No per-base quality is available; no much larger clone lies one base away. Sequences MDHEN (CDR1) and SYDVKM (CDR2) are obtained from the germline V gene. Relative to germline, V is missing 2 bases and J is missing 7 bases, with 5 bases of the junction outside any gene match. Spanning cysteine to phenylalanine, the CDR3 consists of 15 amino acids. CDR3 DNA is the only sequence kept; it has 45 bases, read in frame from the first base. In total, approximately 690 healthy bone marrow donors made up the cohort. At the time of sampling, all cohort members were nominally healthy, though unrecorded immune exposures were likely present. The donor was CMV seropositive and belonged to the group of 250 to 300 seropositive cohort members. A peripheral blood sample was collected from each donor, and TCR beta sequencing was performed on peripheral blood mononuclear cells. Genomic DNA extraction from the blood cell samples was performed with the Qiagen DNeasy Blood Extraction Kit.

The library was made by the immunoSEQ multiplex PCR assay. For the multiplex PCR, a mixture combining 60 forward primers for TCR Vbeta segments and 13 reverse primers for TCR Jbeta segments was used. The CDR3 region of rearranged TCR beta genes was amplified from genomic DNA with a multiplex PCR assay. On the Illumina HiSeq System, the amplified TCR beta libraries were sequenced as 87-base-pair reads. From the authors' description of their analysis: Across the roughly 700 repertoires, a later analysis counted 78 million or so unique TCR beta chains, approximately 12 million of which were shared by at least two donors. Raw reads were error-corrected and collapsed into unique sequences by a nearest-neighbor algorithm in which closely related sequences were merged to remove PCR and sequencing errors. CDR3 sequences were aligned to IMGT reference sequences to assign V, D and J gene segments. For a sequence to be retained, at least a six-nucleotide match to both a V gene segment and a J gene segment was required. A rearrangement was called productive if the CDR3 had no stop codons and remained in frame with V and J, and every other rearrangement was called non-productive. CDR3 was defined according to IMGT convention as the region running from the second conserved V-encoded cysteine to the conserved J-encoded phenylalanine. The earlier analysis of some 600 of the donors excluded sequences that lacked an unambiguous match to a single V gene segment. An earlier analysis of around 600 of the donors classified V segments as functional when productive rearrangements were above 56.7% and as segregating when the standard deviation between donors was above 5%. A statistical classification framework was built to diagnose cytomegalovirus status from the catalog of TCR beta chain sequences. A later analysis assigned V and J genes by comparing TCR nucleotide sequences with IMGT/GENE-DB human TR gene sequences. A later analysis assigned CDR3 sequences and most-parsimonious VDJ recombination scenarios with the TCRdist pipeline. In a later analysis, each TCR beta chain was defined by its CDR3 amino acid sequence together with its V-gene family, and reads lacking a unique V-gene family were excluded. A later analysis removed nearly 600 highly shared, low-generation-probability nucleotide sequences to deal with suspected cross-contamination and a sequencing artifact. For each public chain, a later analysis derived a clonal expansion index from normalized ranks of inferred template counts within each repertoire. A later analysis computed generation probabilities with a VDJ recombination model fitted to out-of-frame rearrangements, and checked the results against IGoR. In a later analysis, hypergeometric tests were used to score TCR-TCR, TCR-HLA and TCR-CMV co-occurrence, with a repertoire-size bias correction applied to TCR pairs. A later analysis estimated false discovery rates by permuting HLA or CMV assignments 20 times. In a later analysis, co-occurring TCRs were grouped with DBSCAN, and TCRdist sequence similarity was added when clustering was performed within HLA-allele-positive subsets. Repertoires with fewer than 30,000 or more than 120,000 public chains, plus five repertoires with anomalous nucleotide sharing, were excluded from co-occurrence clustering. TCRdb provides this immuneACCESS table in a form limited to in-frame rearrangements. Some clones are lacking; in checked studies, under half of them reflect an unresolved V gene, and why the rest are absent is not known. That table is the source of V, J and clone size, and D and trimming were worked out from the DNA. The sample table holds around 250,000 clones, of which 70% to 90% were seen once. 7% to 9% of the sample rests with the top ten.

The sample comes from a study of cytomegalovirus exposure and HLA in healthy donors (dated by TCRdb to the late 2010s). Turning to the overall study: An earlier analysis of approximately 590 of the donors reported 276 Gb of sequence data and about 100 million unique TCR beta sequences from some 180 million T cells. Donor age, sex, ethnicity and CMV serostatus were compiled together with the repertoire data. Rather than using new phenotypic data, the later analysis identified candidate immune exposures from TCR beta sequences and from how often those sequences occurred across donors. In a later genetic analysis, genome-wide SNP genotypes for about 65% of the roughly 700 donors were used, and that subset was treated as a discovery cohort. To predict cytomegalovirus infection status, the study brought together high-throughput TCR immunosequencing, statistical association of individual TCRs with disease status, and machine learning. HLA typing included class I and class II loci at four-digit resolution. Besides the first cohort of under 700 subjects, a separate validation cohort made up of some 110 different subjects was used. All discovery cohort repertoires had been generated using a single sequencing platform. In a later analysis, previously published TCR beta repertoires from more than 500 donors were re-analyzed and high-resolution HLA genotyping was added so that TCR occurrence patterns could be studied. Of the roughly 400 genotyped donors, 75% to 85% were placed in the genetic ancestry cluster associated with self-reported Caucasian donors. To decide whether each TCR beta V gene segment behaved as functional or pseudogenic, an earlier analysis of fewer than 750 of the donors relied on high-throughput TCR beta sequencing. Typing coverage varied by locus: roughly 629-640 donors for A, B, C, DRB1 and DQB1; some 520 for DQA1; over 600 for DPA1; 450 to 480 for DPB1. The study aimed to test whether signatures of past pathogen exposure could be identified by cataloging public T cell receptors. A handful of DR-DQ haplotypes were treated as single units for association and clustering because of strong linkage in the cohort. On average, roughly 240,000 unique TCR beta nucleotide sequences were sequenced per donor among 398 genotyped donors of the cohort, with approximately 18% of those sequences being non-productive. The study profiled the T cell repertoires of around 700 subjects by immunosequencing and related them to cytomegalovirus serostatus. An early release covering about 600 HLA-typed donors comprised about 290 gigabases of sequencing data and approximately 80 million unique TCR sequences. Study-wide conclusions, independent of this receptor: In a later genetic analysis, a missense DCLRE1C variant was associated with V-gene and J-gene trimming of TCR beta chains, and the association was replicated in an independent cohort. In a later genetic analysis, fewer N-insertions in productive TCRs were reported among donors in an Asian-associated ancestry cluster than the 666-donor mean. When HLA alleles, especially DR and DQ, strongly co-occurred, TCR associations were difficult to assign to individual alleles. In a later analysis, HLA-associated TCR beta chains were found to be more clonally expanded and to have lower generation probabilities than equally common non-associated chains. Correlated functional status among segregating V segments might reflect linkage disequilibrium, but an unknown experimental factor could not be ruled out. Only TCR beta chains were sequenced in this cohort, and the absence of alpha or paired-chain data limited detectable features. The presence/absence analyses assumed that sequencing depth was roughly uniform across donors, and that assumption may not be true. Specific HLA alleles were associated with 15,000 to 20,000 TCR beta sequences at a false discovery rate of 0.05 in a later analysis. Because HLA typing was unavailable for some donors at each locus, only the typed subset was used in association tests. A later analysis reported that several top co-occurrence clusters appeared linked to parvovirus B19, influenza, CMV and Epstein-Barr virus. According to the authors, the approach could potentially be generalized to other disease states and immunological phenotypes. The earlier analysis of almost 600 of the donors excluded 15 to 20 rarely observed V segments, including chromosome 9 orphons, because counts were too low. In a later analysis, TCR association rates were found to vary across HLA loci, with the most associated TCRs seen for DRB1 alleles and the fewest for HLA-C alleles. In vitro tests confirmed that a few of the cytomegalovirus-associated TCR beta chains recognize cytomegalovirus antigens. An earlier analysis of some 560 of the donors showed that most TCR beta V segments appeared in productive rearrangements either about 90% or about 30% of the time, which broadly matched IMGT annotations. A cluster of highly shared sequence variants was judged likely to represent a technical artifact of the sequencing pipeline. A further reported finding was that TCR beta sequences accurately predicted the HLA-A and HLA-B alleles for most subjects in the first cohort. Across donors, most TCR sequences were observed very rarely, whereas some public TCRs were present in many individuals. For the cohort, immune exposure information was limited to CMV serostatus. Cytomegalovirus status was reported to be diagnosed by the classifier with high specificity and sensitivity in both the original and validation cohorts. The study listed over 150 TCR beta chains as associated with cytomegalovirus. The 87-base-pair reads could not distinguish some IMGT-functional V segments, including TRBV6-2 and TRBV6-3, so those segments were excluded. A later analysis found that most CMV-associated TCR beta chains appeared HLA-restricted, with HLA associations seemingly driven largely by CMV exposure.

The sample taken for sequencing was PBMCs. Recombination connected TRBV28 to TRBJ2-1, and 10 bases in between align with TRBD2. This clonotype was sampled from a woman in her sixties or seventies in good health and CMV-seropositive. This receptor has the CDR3 CASSLSGRVTNEQFF. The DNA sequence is TGTGCCAGCAGTTTAAGCGGGAGGGTAACGAATGAGCAGTTCTTC.